This T cell receptor (beta chain) was sequenced during a study of OX40 agonist ivuxolimab in advanced cancers. The study's findings and limits: The authors also found low normalized T-cell clonal expansion in some nonresponders. At 0.1 to 3.0 mg/kg, CD4+ and CD8+ blood T cells expanded clonally by week 6.

On cycle 4 day 1 and cycle 7 day 1, as well as at baseline, blood was sampled. On this clone itself: Antigen unknown. One end of the junction is discordant with germline, which a read error may explain.

The table came from immunoSEQ multiplex PCR; TCRdb's copy has only in-frame clones and leaves some out. The sample has 55,000 to 80,000 clones, 84% seen once. The germline gives CDR1 MNHEY, CDR2 SVGAGI. The CDR3 has 13 amino acids. This chain connects TRBV6-5 to TRBJ2-7; D possibly uses TRBD1 or TRBD2 (5 bases each). Sequenced material: CD4+ or CD8+ T cells sorted from blood, taken in a trial of the OX40 agonist ivuxolimab. This clonotype was obtained from an adult with an advanced solid tumor such as melanoma, head and neck, liver or kidney cancer. In DNA, the CDR3 is TGTGCCAGCAGTTCCAGGGACGTTCGTGAGAGGCACTTC. Translation gives CASSSRDVRERHF.